This TCR beta chain was recovered during a study of blood T cell repertoires in COVID-19. Study-wide context: The cDNA or gDNA used as material had been derived from T cells, B-cell-depleted T cells, or PBMCs.

CDR3 size: 15 residues. The germline gives CDR1 MDHEN, CDR2 SYDVKM. Trimming removed 7 bases from V and 7 bases from J; junction bases left unmatched: 12. Original methodology: Estimation of nucleated cell counts was performed using reference gene primer amplification. Here immunoSEQ multiplex PCR was the method, and the copy in TCRdb shows in-frame clones only, minus some. V and J calls and clone size are given by that table; D and trimming were obtained from the DNA. The data hold 90,000 to 120,000 clones, with roughly 90% observed a single time. This clonotype was obtained from a human donor in a cohort sampled during active COVID-19. The material sequenced was peripheral blood. This rearrangement joins TRBV28 to TRBJ2-3; 9 nucleotides agree with TRBD2. Here the CDR3 reads CASTFSGGSVNTQYF. Written as DNA, the CDR3 is TGTGCCAGCACCTTTAGCGGGGGTTCAGTAAATACGCAGTATTTT.